This T cell receptor beta chain was identified in a study of tumor and adjacent non-tumor tissue in lung cancer. This clonotype was seen at least ten times. Its antigen remains unidentified. RNA was extracted from bulk tissue without any cell sorting. The normal lung tissue was taken more than 3 cm from the tumor edge. Donors were chemotherapy-naive, newly diagnosed lung cancer surgical patients in China, August–late 2014. General study points: TCR diversity was significantly greater in tumor than normal lung tissue. Tumor TCR diversity, when higher, was linked to shorter survival.

TCRbeta libraries were built with three rounds of nested PCR, modified from ARM-PCR. MiXCR, run by TCRdb on the multiplex PCR reads, gives a single entry per CDR3 protein. The profile shows 85,000 or so distinct CDR3 sequences, more than 65% of them singletons. The CDR3 sequence is 14 residues long. Germline CDR1 reads WSHSY; CDR2 reads SAAADI. The ends were cut back, 6 bases at V and 7 bases at J, with 16 bases in the middle. This clonotype was sampled from a woman aged 45-60 years with non-small cell lung cancer. The rearrangement links TRBV10-2 to TRBJ2-1, with D possibly called TRBD1 or TRBD2 (5 bases each). Sequenced input: distant non-tumor lung tissue. CDR3 region: CASRHIGTINEQFF. For the CDR3, the DNA is TGCGCCAGCAGGCACATCGGGACCATTAATGAGCAGTTCTTC.